Presented here are 7 T cell receptor beta chains from one specimen sequenced in a study of early T cells in non-severe SARS-CoV-2 infection (dated by TCRdb to 2020 to 2022). Libraries were built with 5' RACE. Sequencing was performed on a NextSeq 500. TCRdb applied fastp at Q25 and MiXCR to the public reads, then kept only in-frame beta chains. All rows with the same CDR3 protein become a single entry with the most common DNA and genes. This sample comprises under 70,000 distinct CDR3 sequences, more than 9% of them detected only once. 3.5% to 4% of the sample lies in the top ten. Sequencing was carried out using whole blood. These receptors were obtained from an adult who was a healthcare worker with PCR-confirmed SARS-CoV-2 infection or an uninfected control (not recorded which).

This clonotype was counted between two and nine times. This sequence joins TRBV6-1 and TRBJ2-2; 10 bases map to TRBD1. The V gene end was trimmed by 10 bases and the J gene end by 3 bases; junction bases not matched to a gene: 5. Germline CDR1 is MNHNS and CDR2 is SASEGT. The CDR3 contains 14 residues. The CDR3 DNA sequence: TGTGCCACGCGACAGGGGGCAGACACCGGGGAGCTGTTTTTT. Translation gives CATRQGADTGELFF.

This clonotype was counted many times. The chain employs TRBV2 and TRBJ2-1; 8 positions match TRBD2. The length of the CDR3 is 15 residues. Germline trimming cut 5 bases from V and 7 bases from J; bases unmatched to any gene: 10. Germline V gene sequence: CDR1 SNHLY, CDR2 FYNNEI. The CDR3 coding sequence is TGTGCCAGCAGTCGAAAGAGTAGCGGGGTTAATGAGCAGTTCTTC. This sequence encodes CASSRKSSGVNEQFF.

This chain links TRBV29-1 with TRBJ2-3; possible D gene TRBD2, 6 bases. Trimming pared 2 bases from V and 3 bases from J, leaving 9 bases between. This CDR3 is built from 13 residues. Looked up from germline, CDR1 is SQVTM and CDR2 is ANQGSEA. The CDR3 protein is CSVERGRTDTQYF. Written as DNA, the CDR3 is TGCAGCGTTGAACGAGGGAGGACAGATACGCAGTATTTT.

This clonotype was recorded at least ten times. The CDR3 sequence is CASSESGLLNQPQHF. DNA of the CDR3: TGTGCCAGCAGTGAATCGGGACTCCTCAATCAGCCCCAGCATTTT. This rearrangement joins TRBV25-1 to TRBJ1-5; TRBD1 might be the D (5 bases). The CDR3 spans 15 residues. Trimming removed 1 base from V and 3 bases from J, with 10 bases in between. Germline loops: CDR1 MGHDK, CDR2 SYGVNS.

This rearrangement joins TRBV10-2 to TRBJ2-1, with TRBD2 matching over 11 bases. J gave up 6 bases and V 7 bases, and 8 bases lay outside the gene matches. Germline values: CDR1 WSHSY, CDR2 SAAADI. The CDR3 consists of 15 residues. The CDR3 protein is CASNLAGGTLNEQFF. CDR3 sequence (DNA): TGCGCCAGCAACCTAGCGGGAGGCACCCTCAATGAGCAGTTCTTC.

This clonotype was found many times. The chain recombines TRBV30 with TRBJ1-2; D is undetermined. The CDR3 extends over 14 amino acids. Germline CDR1 reads GTSNPN; CDR2 reads SVGIG (reference sequence). Trimming cost V 7 bases and J 6 bases, with 21 bases left between them. The CDR3 DNA follows: TGTGCCTCCTTGGGAGGGCCTGAGGGTGATGGCTACACCTTC. Translation: CASLGGPEGDGYTF. The entire variable domain, with the rest obtained from reference TRBV30 and TRBJ1-2, is as follows: SQTIHQWPATLVQPVGSPLSLECTVEGTSNPNLYWYRQAAGRGLQLLFYSVGIGQISSEVPQNLSASRPQDRQFILSSKKLLLSDSGFYLCASLGGPEGDGYTFGSGTRLTVV.

This clonotype has at least ten counts. The gene calls are TRBV5-1 and TRBJ2-1; no firm D call. CDR3 length: 15 residues. V lost 4 bases and J 0 bases, leaving 11 bases between the germline ends. Germline CDR1 SGHRS, CDR2 YFSETQ. The CDR3 protein is CASSKDGDSYNEQFF. Written as DNA, the CDR3 is TGCGCCAGCAGCAAGGACGGAGACTCCTACAATGAGCAGTTCTTC.